One sample yielded the 11 T cell receptor beta chains listed below, sequenced in a study of PD-1 blockade in classical Hodgkin lymphoma. All patients experienced relapse after autologous stem cell transplantation, and brentuximab vedotin exposure was variable. From thawed PBMCs, CD4+ T cells were purified using magnetic negative selection. Produced via immunoSEQ multiplex PCR; TCRdb's table is partial and in-frame only. Among about 12,000 clones, approximately 79% were seen once, and the ten largest hold more than 1.5%. The sample was CD4+ T cells from blood, taken at baseline. Receptors were obtained from a human donor with classical Hodgkin lymphoma.

V and J are TRBV2 and TRBJ2-2, with a tentative D call TRBD2 (5 bases). Trimming took off 7 bases at V and 5 bases at J, with 17 bases between the two ends. CDR1 SNHLY and CDR2 FYNNEI come from the germline V gene. The CDR3 contains 15 residues. The CDR3 nucleotides are TGTGCCAGCAAGGTGTACCTAGCTGCGACCGGGGAGCTGTTTTTT. Translation gives CASKVYLAATGELFF.

The chain joins TRBV7-2 to TRBJ2-1; TRBD2 agrees at 9 bases. Germline V gene sequence: CDR1 SGHTA, CDR2 FQGNSA. With V trimmed by 6 bases and J by 3 bases, 6 bases remained unmatched. This CDR3 region has 15 residues. CDR3 in amino acids: CASRPAGGIYNEQFF. For the CDR3, the DNA is TGTGCCAGCAGACCAGCGGGGGGAATCTACAATGAGCAGTTCTTC.

This clone has more than one count but fewer than ten. This chain connects TRBV5-1 to TRBJ2-5, with D maybe TRBD2 (6 bases). CDR3 length equals 14 residues. Trimming cost V 0 bases and J 5 bases, with 11 bases left between them. Germline V lookup: CDR1 SGHRS, CDR2 YFSETQ. The CDR3 region is CASSLARGTETQYF. The CDR3 DNA follows: TGCGCCAGCAGCTTGGCTCGGGGGACGGAGACCCAGTACTTC.

This clone was detected a few times. J is TRBJ2-7 and V is TRBV6-1; TRBD1 might be the D (6 bases). The germline V gene encodes CDR1 MNHNS and CDR2 SASEGT. CDR3 length equals 13 residues. Trimming shortened V by 6 bases and J by 3 bases, and 12 bases separated the two germline ends. CDR3 protein: CASSYDRHYEQYF. The CDR3 bases are TGTGCCAGCAGCTATGACAGGCACTACGAGCAGTACTTC.

The chain uses TRBV7-6 and TRBJ2-3; D unresolved. CDR1 is SGHVS and CDR2 is FNYEAQ in the germline V gene. CDR3 length equals 13 residues. V lost 1 base and J lost 1, with 3 bases in between. The CDR3 bases are TGTGCCAGCAGCTTAGTTCGCACAGATACGCAGTATTTT. Its protein is CASSLVRTDTQYF.

The gene calls are TRBV27 and TRBJ1-3; D gene ambiguous. Per germline, CDR1 MNHEY and CDR2 SMNVEV (reference sequence). The CDR3 is 18 residues long. The V end lost 0 bases, the J end lost 0 bases, and 15 bases lay between the germline ends. DNA for the CDR3: TGTGCCAGCAGTTTATCAGGTCCGGCAATACTCTCTGGAAACACCATATATTTT. Its protein is CASSLSGPAILSGNTIYF.

This rearrangement joins TRBV5-6 to TRBJ2-7; no definite D call. The CDR3 totals 11 residues. Germline assignment: CDR1 SGHDT and CDR2 YYEEEE. V was clipped by 4 bases and J by 6 bases, with 8 bases between them. Here the CDR3 reads CASSQVGEQYF. CDR3 nucleotides: TGTGCCAGCAGCCAGGTTGGCGAGCAGTACTTC.

The chain employs TRBV4-3 and TRBJ2-1; D might be TRBD1 (6 bases). The CDR3 sequence is 15 residues long. Germline CDR1 is LGHNA and CDR2 is YSLEER. V gave up 1 base and J gave up 4 bases, with 11 bases separating them. The CDR3 coding sequence is TGCGCCAGCAGCCAAGGACAGGCGATTTACAATGAGCAGTTCTTC. Its protein product is CASSQGQAIYNEQFF.

The chain links TRBV30 to TRBJ2-5; D uncertain. The CDR3 has 10 residues. CDR1 is GTSNPN and CDR2 is SVGIG in the germline V gene (reference sequence). Trimming removed 5 bases at V and 5 bases at J, with 6 bases between. The DNA for the CDR3 is TGTGCCTGGGGGCGGGAGACCCAGTACTTC. Amino acid sequence: CAWGRETQYF.

The genes are TRBV29-1 and TRBJ2-7, with TRBD1 as a possible D gene (5 bases). The CDR3 has 12 amino acids. Germline CDR1 reads SQVTM; CDR2 reads ANQGSEA. The V end lost 4 bases, the J end lost 5 bases, and 12 bases lay between the germline ends. The CDR3 nucleotides are TGCAGCGTTGGCAGGGTGGTGAACGAGCAGTACTTC. Translation gives CSVGRVVNEQYF.

The chain is built from TRBV2 and TRBJ2-5; 9 bases align to TRBD1. The CDR3 spans 14 residues. Trimming at V came to 7 bases and at J to 4 bases, leaving 7 bases not matched to a gene. CDR1 and CDR2 (germline): SNHLY, FYNNEI. CDR3 nucleotides: TGTGCCAGCATTACGGACAGGGGAAGAGAGACCCAGTACTTC. Protein sequence: CASITDRGRETQYF. The full variable domain, its missing parts supplied by reference TRBV2 and TRBJ2-5, is EPEVTQTPSHQVTQMGQEVILRCVPISNHLYFYWYRQILGQKVEFLVSFYNNEISEKSEIFDDQFSVERPDGSNFTLKIRSTKLEDSAMYFCASITDRGRETQYFGPGTRLLVL.